This TCR beta chain was identified in a study of T cells expressing NK-cell markers. Study summary: Sequencing of TCR beta repertoires drew on sorted CD3+CD56+NKG2C+, CD3+CD56+NKG2C- and CD3+CD56-NKG2C+ T cells. The study's findings and limits: Among CD8+ T cells from over 5 donors, dominant NKG2C+ clonotypes accounted for about 1.0-7.0%. Leadership of the CD3+CD56-NKG2C+ fraction also belonged to these clonotypes in several donors.

A note on this clonotype: The antigen is undetermined.

TCRdb reanalyzed the 5' RACE reads, giving one entry per CDR3 protein sequence and no DNA. The sample's table shows about 460,000 distinct CDR3 sequences. The CDR3 covers 15 residues. The germline V gene encodes CDR1 SGHTA and CDR2 FQGNSA. The clonotype comes from a woman aged 50 to 60 in good health. Sample: blood T cells: a sorted CD56 or NKG2C T cell subset, CD4+ or CD8+ T cells, or bulk PBMC T cells (not recorded which). V gene TRBV7-2 combines with J gene TRBJ2-7. The CDR3 reads CASSPFDQSSYEQYF.